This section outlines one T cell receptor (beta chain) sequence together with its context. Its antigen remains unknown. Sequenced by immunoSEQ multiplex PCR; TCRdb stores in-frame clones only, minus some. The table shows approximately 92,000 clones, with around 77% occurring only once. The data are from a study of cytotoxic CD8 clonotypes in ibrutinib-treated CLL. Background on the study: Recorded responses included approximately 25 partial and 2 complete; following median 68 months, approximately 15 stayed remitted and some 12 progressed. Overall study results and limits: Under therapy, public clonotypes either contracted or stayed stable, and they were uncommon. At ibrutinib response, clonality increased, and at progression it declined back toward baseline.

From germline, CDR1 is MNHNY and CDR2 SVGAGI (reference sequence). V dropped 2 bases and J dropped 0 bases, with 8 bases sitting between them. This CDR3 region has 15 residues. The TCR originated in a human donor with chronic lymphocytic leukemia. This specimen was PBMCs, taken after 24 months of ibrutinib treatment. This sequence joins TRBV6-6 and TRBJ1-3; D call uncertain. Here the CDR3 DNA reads TGTGCCAGCAGTTACCCACGAAGCTCTGGAAACACCATATATTTT. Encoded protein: CASSYPRSSGNTIYF.